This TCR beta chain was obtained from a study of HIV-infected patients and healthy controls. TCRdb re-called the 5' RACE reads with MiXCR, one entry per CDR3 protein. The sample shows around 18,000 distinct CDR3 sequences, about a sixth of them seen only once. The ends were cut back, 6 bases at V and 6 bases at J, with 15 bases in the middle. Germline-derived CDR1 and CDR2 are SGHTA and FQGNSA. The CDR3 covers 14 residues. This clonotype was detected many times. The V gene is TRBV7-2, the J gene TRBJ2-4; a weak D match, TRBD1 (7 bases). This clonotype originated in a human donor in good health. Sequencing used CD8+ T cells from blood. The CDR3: CASRGTQGGNIQYF. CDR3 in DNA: TGTGCCAGCAGGGGAACCCAGGGGGGAAACATTCAGTACTTC.